The 5 T cell receptor beta chains below all came from one sample that was sequenced in a study of CD8+CD57+ T cells in acquired aplastic anemia. By flow cytometry, patients selected for sequencing had shown an expansion of CD8+CD57+ cells. CDR3 and TCR beta VDJ profiling relied on genomic DNA as the template. MiXCR, run by TCRdb on the reads, gives a single entry per CDR3 protein. The sample carries approximately 190,000 distinct CDR3 sequences, less than 60% recorded once. Sequencing was performed on sorted CD4+, CD8+, or CD8+CD57+ T cells (not recorded which) from PBMCs. These receptor sequences come from a human donor with aplastic anemia.

In regard to this clonotype: An end of the junction does not agree with germline; a read error may underlie this. The V call is TRBV5-1, the J call TRBJ1-2, with 8 bases that match TRBD1. The CDR3 length is 12 residues. The germline gives CDR1 SGHRS, CDR2 YFSETQ. CDR3 DNA sequence: TGCGCCAGCAGCCGTGGACAGGGTAACAACCGCTTC. The encoded protein is CASSRGQGNNRF.

This clonotype was seen a handful of times. The chain is built from TRBV19 and TRBJ2-5; 14 nucleotides match TRBD2. The CDR3 runs 18 residues. V was pared by 6 bases and J by 1 base, with 10 bases of the junction left unmatched. CDR1 is LNHDA, CDR2 SQIVND, per germline (reference sequence). CDR3 in DNA: TGTGCCAGTAGCCCCGGGACTAGCGGGAGCCCTTCCCAAGAGACCCAGTACTTC. Translation gives CASSPGTSGSPSQETQYF.

The rearrangement joins TRBV6-2 or TRBV6-3 to TRBJ2-7, with D perhaps being TRBD1 or TRBD2 (5 bases each). There are 14 residues in the CDR3. V shed 4 bases and J shed 2 bases, with 12 bases lying between them. Looked up from germline, CDR1 is MNHEY and CDR2 is SVGEGT. The CDR3 protein is CASSFRDVPYEQYF. In nucleotides, the CDR3 is TGTGCCAGCAGTTTCCGGGACGTACCCTACGAGCAGTACTTC.

This clonotype was detected many times. This chain links TRBV4-3 with TRBJ1-2, with D possibly matching TRBD1 (6 bases). V lost 1 base, J lost 4 bases, and 13 bases lay in between. The CDR3 runs 15 residues. The germline gives CDR1 LGHNA, CDR2 YSLEER. The CDR3 DNA reads as TGCGCCAGCAGCCAAGTAGGGCAGGGGACCTATGGCTACACCTTC. Translation: CASSQVGQGTYGYTF.

This clonotype was counted between two and nine times. The chain links TRBV30 to TRBJ1-2; weak D call: TRBD1 (6 bases). Germline lookup yields CDR1 GTSNPN and CDR2 SVGIG (reference sequence). Between the trimmed V and J ends, which lost 5 bases and 5 bases, there was a span of 18 bases. This CDR3 has 14 amino acids. The CDR3 coding sequence is TGTGCCTGGTCGCCGGGACACTTGCTTTATGGCTACACCTTC. As protein: CAWSPGHLLYGYTF.